This paragraph reports one T cell receptor (beta chain). V was shortened by 6 bases and J by 0 bases, with 12 bases between the two germline ends. CDR1 is LGHDT, CDR2 YNNKEL, per germline (reference sequence). The CDR3 length is 15 residues. Measured with immunoSEQ multiplex PCR; TCRdb has only the in-frame clones, and not every one. The table has approximately 90,000 clones, approximately 90% seen once. The data stem from a study of control samples from healthy donors and cancer patients. Material: blood. The V and J genes are TRBV3-1 (or the pseudogene TRBV3-2) and TRBJ2-1; D is unclear. This sequence originates from a woman between 65 and 79 years old in good health. The CDR3 loop is CASSFDSFSYNEQFF. Here the CDR3 DNA reads TGTGCCAGCAGTTTCGACTCCTTCTCCTACAATGAGCAGTTCTTC.